This note documents a single TCR beta chain sequence. The antigen remains unidentified. These data belong to a study of cytomegalovirus exposure and HLA in healthy donors. The study, taken as a whole, reports: Beyond CMV serostatus, there was no information to go on about immune exposure.

The CDR3 loop spans 16 amino acids. The germline V gene has CDR1 SEHNR and CDR2 FQNEAQ (reference sequence). The V and J ends lost 2 bases and 4 bases respectively, with 15 bases between them. Primers included in the PCR were 60 Vbeta and 13 Jbeta primers. The repertoire was sequenced with immunoSEQ multiplex PCR; TCRdb's copy has only in-frame clones and lacks some. The table has 100,000 to 150,000 clones, about three quarters seen once; the top ten hold nearly 8.5%. The chain links TRBV7-9 to TRBJ2-4; TRBD1 might be the D (6 bases). This TCR came from a woman between 40 and 55 years old in good health and CMV-seropositive. Input material: PBMCs. This chain's CDR3 is CASSLRTAWGKNIQYF. CDR3 bases: TGTGCCAGCAGCTTAAGGACAGCTTGGGGGAAAAACATTCAGTACTTC. The whole variable domain, filled in from reference TRBV7-9 and TRBJ2-4, reads DTGVSQNPRHKITKRGQNVTFRCDPISEHNRLYWYRQTLGQGPEFLTYFQNEAQLEKSRLLSDRFSAERPKGSFSTLEIQRTEQGDSAMYLCASSLRTAWGKNIQYFGAGTRLSVL.